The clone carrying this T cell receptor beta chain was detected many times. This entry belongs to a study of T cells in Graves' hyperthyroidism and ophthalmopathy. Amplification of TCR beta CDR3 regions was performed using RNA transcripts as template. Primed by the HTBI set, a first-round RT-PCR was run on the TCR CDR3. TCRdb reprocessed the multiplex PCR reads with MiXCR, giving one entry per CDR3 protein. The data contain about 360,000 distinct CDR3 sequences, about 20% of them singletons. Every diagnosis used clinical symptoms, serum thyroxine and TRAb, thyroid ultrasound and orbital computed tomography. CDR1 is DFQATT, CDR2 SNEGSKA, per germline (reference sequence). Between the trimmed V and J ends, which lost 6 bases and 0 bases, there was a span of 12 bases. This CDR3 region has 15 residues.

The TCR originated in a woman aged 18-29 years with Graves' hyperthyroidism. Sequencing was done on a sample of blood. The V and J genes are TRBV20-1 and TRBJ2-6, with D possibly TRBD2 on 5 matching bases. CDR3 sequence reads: CSAPNRDSGANVLTF. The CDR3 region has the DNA TGCAGTGCCCCCAACCGGGACTCTGGGGCCAACGTCCTGACTTTC.